A single sample is the source of the 10 T cell receptor beta chains below, sequenced in a study of blood T cell repertoires in COVID-19 (dated by TCRdb to between 2020 and 2021). Receptor amplification or capture employed the immunoSEQ multiplex PCR assay. TCRdb provides this immuneACCESS table in a form limited to in-frame rearrangements. Some clones are lacking; in checked studies, under half of them reflect an unresolved V gene, and why the rest are absent is not known. Counted in this sample were under 250,000 clones; approximately 86% of them appeared once. The ten largest clonotypes hold just over 2.5% of the sample. The source material was PBMCs or T cells enriched from blood (not recorded which). The source is a woman aged 30 to 39 with acute COVID-19.

The chain recombines TRBV5-1 with TRBJ2-7; 9 nucleotides align to TRBD1. This CDR3 comprises 14 residues. CDR1 SGHRS and CDR2 YFSETQ come from the germline V gene. Unmatched junction bases numbered 6, after V lost 4 bases and J lost 4 bases. In nucleotides, the CDR3 is TGCGCCAGCAGCGGAACCGGGACAGGGTACGAGCAGTACTTC. This sequence encodes CASSGTGTGYEQYF. Looking up the rest from reference TRBV5-1 and TRBJ2-7 gives the full variable domain: KAGVTQTPRYLIKTRGQQVTLSCSPISGHRSVSWYQQTPGQGLQFLFEYFSETQRNKGNFPGRFSGRQFSNSRSEMNVSTLELGDSALYLCASSGTGTGYEQYFGPGTRLTVT.

The CDR3 reads CATSSAGTGHGNTIYF. The CDR3 DNA reads as TGTGCCACCAGCAGCGCTGGGACAGGCCATGGAAACACCATATATTTT. V gene TRBV15 combines with J gene TRBJ1-3, with TRBD1 matching 8 bases. CDR3 length: 16 amino acids. The germline V gene encodes CDR1 LNHNV and CDR2 YYDKDF (reference sequence). The V segment lost 3 bases and the J segment 3 bases; nucleotides outside the gene matches: 7.

The chain links TRBV19 to TRBJ1-6; 8 positions agree with TRBD1. V dropped 2 bases and J dropped 10; count of bases not matched to a gene: 7. The CDR3 extends over 15 amino acids. Germline loops: CDR1 LNHDA, CDR2 SQIVND (reference sequence). The CDR3 is CASSISRNRGSPLHF. In DNA form, the CDR3 reads TGTGCCAGTAGTATATCACGGAACAGGGGGTCACCCCTCCACTTT.

This chain links TRBV11-2 with TRBJ1-2, with 7 bases that match TRBD1. This CDR3 has 19 residues. The ends lost 5 bases at V and 1 base at J; junction bases unmatched: 19. Germline V CDR1 and CDR2: SGHAT, FQNNGV. CDR3 region: CASSHPRGQTGSLNYGYTF. Written as DNA, the CDR3 is TGTGCCAGCAGCCACCCCAGGGGCCAGACAGGGTCTCTTAACTATGGCTACACCTTC.

The rearrangement links TRBV12-3 or TRBV12-4 to TRBJ1-2; D gene unclear. The germline V and J ends were trimmed by 6 bases and 7 bases, with 6 bases remaining between them. The CDR3 runs 10 residues. CDR3 coding DNA: TGTGCCAGCAGCCGAGGTGGCTACACCTTC. Protein product: CASSRGGYTF.

The V and J genes are TRBV7-2 and TRBJ2-1, with D possibly TRBD1 on 5 matching bases. Germline CDR1 and CDR2: SGHTA and FQGNSA. The CDR3 covers 17 residues. V shed 4 bases and J shed 10 bases, with 26 bases lying between them. CDR3 sequence (DNA): TGTGCCAGCAGCTCCCTAGACCAGGGTCAGGGCCTCCACGAGCAGTTCTTC. It codes for CASSSLDQGQGLHEQFF. Full variable domain (outside the CDR3, taken from reference TRBV7-2 and TRBJ2-1): GAGVSQSPSNKVTEKGKDVELRCDPISGHTALYWYRQSLGQGLEFLIYFQGNSAPDKSGLPSDRFSAERTGGSVSTLTIQRTQQEDSAVYLCASSSLDQGQGLHEQFFGPGTRLTVL.

The chain combines TRBV10-1 with TRBJ2-5; D is ambiguous. This CDR3 comprises 14 residues. The germline V gene has CDR1 WNHNN and CDR2 SYGVQD (reference sequence). Trimming removed 0 bases from V and 10 bases from J, with 15 bases in between. CDR3 sequence: CASSESYSPEDQYF. DNA for the CDR3: TGCGCCAGCAGTGAGTCTTACAGCCCAGAAGACCAGTACTTC.

This chain joins TRBV4-2 and TRBJ2-7, with 12 bases identical to TRBD2. Germline V gives CDR1 LGHNA, CDR2 YNFKEQ. With V trimmed by 4 bases and J by 5 bases, 6 bases remained unmatched. This CDR3 has 15 residues. CDR3 amino acids: CASSRALAGGNEQYF. The CDR3, as DNA: TGTGCCAGCAGCCGAGCCCTAGCGGGGGGGAACGAGCAGTACTTC.

The chain couples TRBV2 to TRBJ1-3; unclear D gene. V lost 7 bases, J lost 0 bases, and 19 bases lay in between. CDR1 is SNHLY and CDR2 is FYNNEI in the germline V gene. This CDR3 comprises 17 residues. CDR3 coding DNA: TGTGCCAGCACCCCCAGTCGGGGAGTTCTCTCTGGAAACACCATATATTTT. As protein: CASTPSRGVLSGNTIYF.

As regards this clone: This CDR3 is also generated by other DNA sequences in the sample. The V and J genes are TRBV12-3 or TRBV12-4 and TRBJ2-4, with D perhaps TRBD2 (6 bases). The CDR3 is 13 residues long. V was clipped by 3 bases and J by 4 bases, with 7 bases between them. The CDR3 nucleotides read TGTGCCAGCAGTTTTGGGGGGAAAAACATTCAGTACTTC. This sequence encodes CASSFGGKNIQYF.